What follows are 32 T cell receptor beta chains derived from one specimen sequenced in a study of blood T cell repertoires in COVID-19. Libraries were prepared by immunoSEQ multiplex PCR; TCRdb keeps only in-frame clonotypes and omits some of them. The table has fewer than 150,000 clones, about 80% seen once; the top ten hold almost 6.5%. Sample: peripheral blood. The source of these receptors is a human donor in a cohort sampled during active COVID-19.

The chain employs TRBV7-9 and TRBJ2-6; perhaps TRBD1 as D (6 bases). V was clipped by 0 bases and J by 0 bases, with 12 bases between them. The germline gives CDR1 SEHNR, CDR2 FQNEAQ (reference sequence). This CDR3 is 18 amino acids long. Here the CDR3 reads CASSLAPGQSSGANVLTF. The CDR3 DNA follows: TGTGCCAGCAGCTTAGCCCCCGGACAGTCCTCTGGGGCCAACGTCCTGACTTTC.

The chain recombines TRBV9 with TRBJ1-1, with a tentative D call TRBD1 (5 bases). V was clipped by 0 bases and J by 6 bases, with 15 bases between them. CDR3 length: 15 residues. CDR1 and CDR2 (germline): SGDLS, YYNGEE. The CDR3 here is CASSVGVRRGSEAFF. The CDR3 DNA sequence: TGTGCCAGCAGCGTAGGGGTCAGGAGGGGCTCTGAAGCTTTCTTT.

V gene TRBV11-2 combines with J gene TRBJ2-2; 11 bases are a match to TRBD1. This CDR3 comprises 16 residues. The ends lost 1 base at V and 5 bases at J; junction bases unmatched: 3. Germline lookup yields CDR1 SGHAT and CDR2 FQNNGV. In DNA, the CDR3 is TGTGCCAGCAGCTTAGTTGGGACAGGGGGAACCGGGGAGCTGTTTTTT. It encodes CASSLVGTGGTGELFF.

The chain employs TRBV7-2 and TRBJ1-5, with 8 bases that match TRBD1. The CDR3 has 15 amino acids. V shed 5 bases, J shed 1 base, and the junction held 4 bases outside the gene matches. CDR1 and CDR2 (germline): SGHTA, FQGNSA. The CDR3 nucleotides are TGTGCCAGCAGCCCAGGGACAGGCAGCAATCAGCCCCAGCATTTT. Translated: CASSPGTGSNQPQHF.

This clone has only a few counts. The rearrangement joins TRBV5-8 to TRBJ1-5, with a tentative D call TRBD1 (5 bases). Germline-derived CDR1 and CDR2 are SGHTS and YDEGEE. Trimming stripped 1 base from V and 5 bases from J, with 13 bases between. CDR3 length: 15 residues. The CDR3 DNA follows: TGTGCCAGCAGCTTGCTCGGGGGGGGATATCAGCCCCAGCATTTT. Residues: CASSLLGGGYQPQHF. Full variable domain (outside the CDR3, taken from reference TRBV5-8 and TRBJ1-5): EAGVTQSPTHLIKTRGQQATLRCSPISGHTSVYWYQQALGLGLQFLLWYDEGEERNRGNFPPRFSGRQFPNYSSELNVNALELEDSALYLCASSLLGGGYQPQHFGDGTRLSIL.

V usage is TRBV27 and J usage is TRBJ2-1, with a tentative D call TRBD2 (5 bases). The CDR3 covers 18 residues. Trimming stripped 4 bases from V and 7 bases from J, with 26 bases between. Germline CDR1 is MNHEY and CDR2 is SMNVEV (reference sequence). The CDR3 reads CASSSYRGVTRGGNEQFF. CDR3 nucleotide sequence: TGTGCCAGCAGTTCCTACCGTGGAGTAACTCGGGGTGGGAATGAGCAGTTCTTC.

The rearrangement links TRBV4-2 to TRBJ2-1; TRBD1 is a possible D gene (5 bases). V was shortened by 0 bases and J by 10 bases, with 10 bases between the two germline ends. Germline-derived CDR1 and CDR2 are LGHNA and YNFKEQ. The CDR3 loop spans 13 amino acids. Here the CDR3 reads CASSQDRDREQFF. The CDR3 nucleotides are TGTGCCAGCAGCCAAGACAGGGATCGGGAGCAGTTCTTC.

The V gene is TRBV9, the J gene TRBJ2-2; tentative D call: TRBD2 (5 bases). Germline CDR1 reads SGDLS; CDR2 reads YYNGEE. CDR3 size: 15 residues. V was clipped by 0 bases and J by 6 bases, with 12 bases between them. In nucleotides, the CDR3 is TGTGCCAGCAGCGTAGTCGAGGAGGTGGCCGGGGAGCTGTTTTTT. It codes for CASSVVEEVAGELFF.

The chain links TRBV27 to TRBJ1-1, with a possible D match to TRBD1 (5 bases). V gave up 3 bases and J gave up 0 bases, with 14 bases separating them. CDR1 and CDR2 from the germline V gene are MNHEY and SMNVEV (reference sequence). The CDR3 consists of 16 residues. The CDR3 spells CASSFSGGILNTEAFF. The CDR3 DNA is TGTGCCAGCAGTTTCTCGGGGGGGATCTTGAACACTGAAGCTTTCTTT.

The genes are TRBV2 and TRBJ2-7, with D unclear. CDR1 is SNHLY and CDR2 is FYNNEI in the germline V gene. Trimming took 6 bases from V and 0 from J, leaving 36 bases between them. The CDR3 is 22 residues long. CDR3 in amino acids: CASRAGSTKNGARLLNSYEQYF. The CDR3 nucleotides are TGTGCCAGCAGGGCCGGATCCACTAAAAACGGTGCGAGATTACTCAACTCCTACGAGCAGTACTTC.

This chain uses TRBV7-8 with TRBJ2-7; 8 bases map to TRBD1. V trimming: 1 base; J trimming: 4 bases; junction bases outside the gene matches: 9. The CDR3 has 16 amino acids. The germline CDR1 and CDR2 sequences are SGHVS and FQNEAQ. CDR3: CASSLERGQVKYEQYF. The CDR3 region has the DNA TGTGCCAGCAGCTTAGAAAGGGGACAGGTGAAATACGAGCAGTACTTC. Based on the CDR3 plus reference TRBV7-8 and TRBJ2-7, the full variable domain is GAGVSQSPRYKVAKRGQDVALRCDPISGHVSLFWYQQALGQGPEFLTYFQNEAQLDKSGLPSDRFFAERPEGSVSTLKIQRTQQEDSAVYLCASSLERGQVKYEQYFGPGTRLTVT.

The CDR3 DNA sequence: TGTGCCACCAGCAGAGAGCGGGACAGTTCCTACAATGAGCAGTTCTTC. This gives the protein CATSRERDSSYNEQFF. The chain recombines TRBV15 with TRBJ2-1; maybe TRBD1 (7 bases). Germline CDR1 LNHNV, CDR2 YYDKDF (reference sequence). The CDR3 has 16 amino acids. Trimming removed 0 bases at V and 1 base at J, with 10 bases between.

The rearrangement joins TRBV15 to TRBJ2-3, with D possibly TRBD1 on 6 matching bases. The length of the CDR3 is 16 residues. Trimming removed 1 base at V and 5 bases at J, with 16 bases between. Germline V CDR1 and CDR2: LNHNV, YYDKDF (reference sequence). The CDR3 is CATSRAQGGAIDTQYF. The CDR3 DNA reads TGTGCCACCAGCAGAGCTCAAGGGGGTGCGATAGATACGCAGTATTTT.

This chain uses TRBV28 with TRBJ2-1; TRBD1 aligns across 7 bases. This CDR3 comprises 14 residues. V trimming: 6 bases; J trimming: 7 bases; junction bases outside the gene matches: 9. Germline assignment: CDR1 MDHEN and CDR2 SYDVKM. The CDR3 spells CASRQQGQLNEQFF. The CDR3 DNA follows: TGTGCCAGCAGGCAACAGGGGCAATTAAATGAGCAGTTCTTC. Using reference TRBV28 and TRBJ2-1 for the parts outside the CDR3, the full variable domain is DVKVTQSSRYLVKRTGEKVFLECVQDMDHENMFWYRQDPGLGLRLIYFSYDVKMKEKGDIPEGYSVSREKKERFSLILESASTNQTSMYLCASRQQGQLNEQFFGPGTRLTVL.

This CDR3 reads CASSRSQGGGEQFF. Written as DNA, the CDR3 is TGTGCCAGCAGCCGAAGCCAGGGGGGCGGTGAGCAGTTCTTC. The chain combines TRBV6-2 or TRBV6-3 with TRBJ2-1; D is perhaps TRBD1 (7 bases). Germline V lookup: CDR1 MNHEY, CDR2 SVGEGT. Trimming cost V 6 bases and J 9 bases, with 18 bases left between them. The CDR3 runs to 14 residues.

V is TRBV7-3 and J is TRBJ1-2, with unresolved D. The ends were cut back, 5 bases at V and 0 bases at J, with 7 bases in the middle. Per the germline V gene, CDR1 is SGHTA and CDR2 is FQGTGA. The CDR3 extends over 13 amino acids. The CDR3 is CASSLGANYGYTF. The CDR3 region has the DNA TGTGCCAGCAGCCTCGGAGCTAACTATGGCTACACCTTC.

This chain joins TRBV2 and TRBJ1-2; the D gene is possibly TRBD1 (6 bases). V was trimmed by 2 bases and J by 10 bases, leaving 23 bases between them. Germline values: CDR1 SNHLY, CDR2 FYNNEI. The CDR3 contains 16 residues. The CDR3 region has the DNA TGTGCCAGCAGTGAAAAAGGGACACGGGGACCCATGGCCTACACCTTC. Translating gives CASSEKGTRGPMAYTF.

The chain recombines TRBV6-5 with TRBJ1-1; 8 bases are shared with TRBD1. This CDR3 spans 12 amino acids. The germline CDR1 and CDR2 sequences are MNHEY and SVGAGI. The V segment lost 0 bases and the J segment 10 bases; nucleotides outside the gene matches: 1. DNA of the CDR3: TGTGCCAGCAGTTACTCACAGGGGGGAGCTTTCTTT. It encodes CASSYSQGGAFF.

This clone was seen only once. V gene TRBV7-2 combines with J gene TRBJ2-1; 13 nucleotides agree with TRBD2. The germline gives CDR1 SGHTA, CDR2 FQGNSA. This CDR3 contains 16 residues. V lost 5 bases to trimming and J lost 9 bases; unmatched junction nucleotides: 10. CDR3 in amino acids: CASSPPGLAGLGEQFF. The CDR3 nucleotides are TGTGCCAGCAGCCCACCGGGACTAGCGGGGCTGGGTGAGCAGTTCTTC.

The chain's CDR3 is CASKPRLDRVAETQYF. In nucleotides, the CDR3 is TGTGCCAGCAAACCCCGACTGGACAGGGTTGCAGAGACCCAGTACTTC. The chain combines TRBV2 with TRBJ2-5; 8 bases are a match to TRBD1. V lost 7 bases, J lost 4 bases, and 14 bases stayed unmatched. The germline gives CDR1 SNHLY, CDR2 FYNNEI. This CDR3 region has 16 residues.

The CDR3 DNA is TGTGCCAGCAGCTTCAGACCCGGGACAAATACGCAGTATTTT. This codes for CASSFRPGTNTQYF. V and J are TRBV7-2 and TRBJ2-3; D may be TRBD1 (6 bases). Germline CDR1 reads SGHTA; CDR2 reads FQGNSA. The CDR3 length is 14 residues. V was clipped by 3 bases and J by 7 bases, with 14 bases between them.

The DNA of the CDR3 is TGTGCCAGCAGCTTAGACGGGGAGGGAGCGGAAAAACTGTTTTTT. Its protein product is CASSLDGEGAEKLFF. The J gene is TRBJ1-4, the V gene TRBV7-9; D gene unclear. Looked up from germline, CDR1 is SEHNR and CDR2 is FQNEAQ (reference sequence). The CDR3 is 15 residues long. V dropped 1 base and J dropped 8 bases, with 14 bases sitting between them.

This sequence joins TRBV7-2 and TRBJ1-1, with 11 nucleotides matching TRBD1. CDR1 SGHTA and CDR2 FQGNSA come from the germline V gene. The ends lost 4 bases at V and 11 bases at J; junction bases unmatched: 6. The CDR3 has 13 residues. The CDR3 is CASSSGQGATAFF. The DNA of the CDR3 is TGTGCCAGCAGCTCAGGACAGGGGGCAACGGCTTTCTTT.

V is TRBV6-2 or TRBV6-3 and J is TRBJ2-5; 10 bases are a match to TRBD2. The CDR3 length is 14 residues. Germline V gene lookup returns CDR1 MNHEY and CDR2 SVGEGT. J was trimmed by 1 base and V by 5 bases; bases with no gene match: 1. The CDR3 coding sequence is TGTGCCAGCAGTAGGACTAGCGGCCAAGAGACCCAGTACTTC. This codes for CASSRTSGQETQYF.

This clone was seen only a few times. The chain is built from TRBV19 and TRBJ2-2, with D possibly TRBD1 on 5 matching bases. Looked up from germline, CDR1 is LNHDA and CDR2 is SQIVND (reference sequence). The V end lost 10 bases, the J end lost 4 bases, and 19 bases lay between the germline ends. The CDR3 has 15 residues. The CDR3 sequence is CANPSDSNSTGELFF. The CDR3 nucleotides are TGTGCCAACCCATCCGACAGCAACTCCACCGGGGAGCTGTTTTTT.

V is TRBV9 and J is TRBJ2-5, with a possible D match to TRBD2 (5 bases). V was pared by 3 bases and J by 3 bases, with 9 bases between. CDR1 and CDR2 (germline): SGDLS, YYNGEE. The CDR3 consists of 13 residues. CDR3 sequence (DNA): TGTGCCAGCAGCGCCGGGGATAAAGAGACCCAGTACTTC. Translation: CASSAGDKETQYF.

The chain carries TRBV5-4 and TRBJ2-2, with TRBD1 identical over 9 bases. Germline lookup yields CDR1 SGHNT and CDR2 YYREEE (reference sequence). The CDR3 sequence is 16 residues long. V trimming: 4 bases; J trimming: 5 bases; junction bases outside the gene matches: 9. CDR3 amino acids: CASSLPGQGRTGELFF. The CDR3, as DNA: TGTGCCAGCAGCCTCCCGGGACAGGGACGAACCGGGGAGCTGTTTTTT.

This rearrangement joins TRBV10-2 to TRBJ2-2; 8 bases are a match to TRBD1. Germline lookup yields CDR1 WSHSY and CDR2 SAAADI. This CDR3 is built from 12 residues. The junction had 5 bases not matched to a gene; V was cut back by 4 bases and J by 13 bases. The CDR3 nucleotides read TGCGCCAGCAGTGGGGAAGACAGGGGGCTGTTTTTT. Its translation: CASSGEDRGLFF.

The table lists this clone with a few counts. The CDR3 nucleotides read TGTGCCAGCAGCTTGGACAGAATCTCCTCTCAGCCCCAGCATTTT. This sequence encodes CASSLDRISSQPQHF. The rearrangement joins TRBV7-8 to TRBJ1-5; maybe TRBD1 (6 bases). V lost 3 bases to trimming and J lost 6 bases, with 15 bases between them. The CDR3 runs to 15 residues. Germline lookup yields CDR1 SGHVS and CDR2 FQNEAQ.

The chain combines TRBV7-2 with TRBJ2-1; no reliable D call. The germline gives CDR1 SGHTA, CDR2 FQGNSA. With 6 bases removed from V and 8 bases from J, the gap between germline ends came to 14 bases. CDR3 length: 13 amino acids. The CDR3: CASSSPQVHEQFF. The CDR3 DNA reads as TGTGCCAGCAGTTCCCCCCAGGTACATGAGCAGTTCTTC. The whole variable domain, filled in from reference TRBV7-2 and TRBJ2-1, reads GAGVSQSPSNKVTEKGKDVELRCDPISGHTALYWYRQSLGQGLEFLIYFQGNSAPDKSGLPSDRFSAERTGGSVSTLTIQRTQQEDSAVYLCASSSPQVHEQFFGPGTRLTVL.

The gene calls are TRBV29-1 and TRBJ1-2; 7 bases match TRBD1. The CDR3 totals 12 residues. V lost 5 bases, J lost 2 bases, and 2 bases stayed unmatched. The germline V gene has CDR1 SQVTM and CDR2 ANQGSEA. In DNA form, the CDR3 reads TGCAGCGTTCAGACAGGGAACTATGGCTACACCTTC. Protein product: CSVQTGNYGYTF.

This chain joins TRBV27 and TRBJ1-2, with 9 bases identical to TRBD1. The CDR3 is made up of 15 amino acids. In germline, CDR1 is MNHEY, CDR2 SMNVEV (reference sequence). V shed 3 bases and J 6 bases; nucleotides not matched to a gene: 8. Here the CDR3 DNA reads TGTGCCAGCAGTTTTGGACAGGGGAAGACAGATGGCTACACCTTC. This sequence encodes CASSFGQGKTDGYTF.